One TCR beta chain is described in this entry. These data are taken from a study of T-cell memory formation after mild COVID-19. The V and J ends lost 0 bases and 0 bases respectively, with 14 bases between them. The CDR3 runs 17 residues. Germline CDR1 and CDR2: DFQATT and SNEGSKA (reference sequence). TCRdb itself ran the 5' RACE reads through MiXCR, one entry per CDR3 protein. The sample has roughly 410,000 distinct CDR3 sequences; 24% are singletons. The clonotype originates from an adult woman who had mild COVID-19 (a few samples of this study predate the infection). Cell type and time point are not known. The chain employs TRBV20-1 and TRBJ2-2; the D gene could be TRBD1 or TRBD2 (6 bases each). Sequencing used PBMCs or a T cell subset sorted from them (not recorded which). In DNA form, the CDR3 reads TGCAGTGCTAGAGATAAAGGGGGAGGCTCGAACACCGGGGAGCTGTTTTTT. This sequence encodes CSARDKGGGSNTGELFF.